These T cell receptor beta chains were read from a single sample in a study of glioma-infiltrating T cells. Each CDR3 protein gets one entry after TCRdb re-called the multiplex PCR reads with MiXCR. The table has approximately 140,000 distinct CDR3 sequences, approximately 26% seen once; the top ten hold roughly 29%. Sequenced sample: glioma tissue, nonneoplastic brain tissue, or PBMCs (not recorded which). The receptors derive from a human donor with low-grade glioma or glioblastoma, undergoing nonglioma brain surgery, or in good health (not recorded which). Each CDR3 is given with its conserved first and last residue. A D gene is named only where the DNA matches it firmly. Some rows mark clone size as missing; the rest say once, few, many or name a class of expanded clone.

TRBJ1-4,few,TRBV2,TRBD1,CASSETGGYEKLFF,TGTGCCAGCAGTGAAACAGGGGGGTATGAAAAACTGTTTTTT
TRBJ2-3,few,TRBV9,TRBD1,CASSVQGAGADTQYF,TGTGCCAGCAGCGTGCAGGGGGCAGGGGCAGATACGCAGTATTTT
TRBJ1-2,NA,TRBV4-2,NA,CASSQERGFPLYGYTF,TGTGCCAGCAGCCAAGAGAGGGGATTCCCACTATATGGCTACACCTTC
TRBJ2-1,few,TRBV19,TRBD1,CASRGQGGYNEQFF,TGTGCCAGTAGGGGACAGGGAGGCTACAATGAGCAGTTCTTC
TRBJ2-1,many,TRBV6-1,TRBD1,CASPPTPGQGDNEQFF,TGTGCCAGCCCTCCTACCCCCGGACAGGGAGACAATGAGCAGTTCTTC
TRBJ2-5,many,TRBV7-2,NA,CASSLETAQETQYF,TGTGCCAGCAGCTTAGAGACAGCCCAAGAGACCCAGTACTTC
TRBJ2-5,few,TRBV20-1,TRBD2,CSAATSGKETQYF,TGCAGTGCTGCGACTAGCGGAAAAGAGACCCAGTACTTC
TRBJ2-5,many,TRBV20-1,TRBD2,CSAIPRGGAQETQYF,TGCAGTGCTATCCCGCGCGGGGGGGCCCAAGAGACCCAGTACTTC
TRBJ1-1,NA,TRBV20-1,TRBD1,CSATTRQGTAEAFF,TGCAGTGCTACGACCAGACAGGGGACGGCTGAAGCTTTCTTT
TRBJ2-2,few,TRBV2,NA,CASSAHSGELFF,TGTGCCAGCAGTGCCCATTCCGGGGAGCTGTTTTTT
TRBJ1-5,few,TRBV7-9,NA,CASSEPRQTQHF,TGTGCCAGCAGCGAGCCAAGGCAGACCCAGCATTTT
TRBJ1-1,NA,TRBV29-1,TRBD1,CSVDTGGNEAFF,TGCAGCGTTGACACAGGGGGCAATGAAGCTTTCTTT
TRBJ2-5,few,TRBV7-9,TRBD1,CASSPGTGGSETQYF,TGTGCCAGCAGCCCCGGGACAGGGGGTAGTGAGACCCAGTACTTC
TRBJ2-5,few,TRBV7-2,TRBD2,CASSAGRGMEETQYF,TGTGCCAGCAGCGCTGGGCGGGGGATGGAAGAGACCCAGTACTTC
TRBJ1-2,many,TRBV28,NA,CASSFGFAGYTF,TGTGCCAGCAGTTTCGGATTCGCTGGCTACACCTTC
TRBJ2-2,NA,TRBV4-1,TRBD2,CASSQEGRGGTGELFF,TGCGCCAGCAGCCAAGAAGGGCGGGGGGGCACCGGGGAGCTGTTTTTT
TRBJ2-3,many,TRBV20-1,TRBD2,CSARGTSGVTDTQYF,TGCAGTGCAAGGGGGACTAGCGGGGTAACAGATACGCAGTATTTT
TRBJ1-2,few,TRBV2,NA,CASSEPMGDSNYGYTF,TGTGCCAGCAGTGAACCTATGGGGGATTCGAACTATGGCTACACCTTC
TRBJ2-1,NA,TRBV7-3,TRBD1,CASSVTGAYNEQFF,TGTGCCAGCAGCGTGACAGGGGCCTACAATGAGCAGTTCTTC
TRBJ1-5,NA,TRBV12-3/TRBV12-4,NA,CASSFARGPQHF,TGTGCCAGCAGTTTTGCCCGGGGGCCCCAGCATTTT
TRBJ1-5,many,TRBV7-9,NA,CASSQTDQPQHF,TGTGCCAGCAGCCAGACCGATCAGCCCCAGCATTTT
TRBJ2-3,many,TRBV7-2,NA,CASSRAPDTQYF,TGTGCCAGCAGCCGCGCCCCTGATACGCAGTATTTT
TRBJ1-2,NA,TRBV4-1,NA,CASSQGQAGYGYTF,TGCGCCAGCAGCCAAGGACAGGCCGGCTATGGCTACACCTTC
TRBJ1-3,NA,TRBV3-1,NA,CASSPAGNTIYF,TGTGCCAGCAGCCCGGCTGGAAACACCATATATTTT
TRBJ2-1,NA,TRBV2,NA,CASSVASDNYNEQFF,TGTGCCAGCAGTGTGGCTAGCGATAACTACAATGAGCAGTTCTTC
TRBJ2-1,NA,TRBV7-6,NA,CASSFTPSSSYNEQFF,TGTGCCAGCAGCTTTACACCTAGCAGCTCCTACAATGAGCAGTTCTTC
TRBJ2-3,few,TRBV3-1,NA,CASSQAGAGPDTQYF,TGTGCCAGCAGCCAAGCGGGGGCCGGCCCAGATACGCAGTATTTT
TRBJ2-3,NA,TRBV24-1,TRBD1,CATSDLGFTTGTGETDTQYF,TGTGCCACCAGTGATTTAGGCTTTACCACCGGGACAGGGGAGACAGATACGCAGTATTTT
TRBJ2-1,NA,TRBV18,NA,CASSPPGVWGNEQFF,TGTGCCAGCTCACCCCCAGGGGTTTGGGGCAATGAGCAGTTCTTC
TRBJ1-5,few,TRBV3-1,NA,CASSEGGQPQHF,TGTGCCAGCAGCGAAGGAGGTCAGCCCCAGCATTTT
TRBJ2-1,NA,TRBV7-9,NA,CASSLGYRAQFF,TGTGCCAGCAGCTTAGGGTACAGGGCTCAGTTCTTC
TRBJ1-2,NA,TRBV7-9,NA,CASSSKSGNYGYTF,TGTGCCAGCAGCTCAAAATCAGGCAACTATGGCTACACCTTC